This TCR beta chain was identified during a study of chemoradiotherapy in HPV16-positive cancers. Overall study findings and caveats: Candidate HPV-specific clones and E7-related TCR motifs grew in tumor during treatment.

Notes on this clone: Its antigen is undetermined.

Clones were sequenced by immunoSEQ multiplex PCR, and TCRdb holds only the in-frame ones, with some missing. The sample consists of about 5,700 clones, just over 90% of them appearing once. Trimming removed 4 bases from V and 4 bases from J, with 17 bases in between. Germline CDR1 reads SGDLS; CDR2 reads YYNGEE. CDR3 length: 15 residues. This clonotype originated in a human donor with HPV-associated anogenital cancer. The specimen comprised blood, sampled from a patient who underwent chemoradiotherapy. The chain links TRBV9 to TRBJ1-2; TRBD1 is a possible D gene (5 bases). CDR3 protein: CASSLSSGGVYGYTF. CDR3 DNA: TGTGCCAGCAGCCTTAGCAGTGGGGGAGTCTATGGCTACACCTTC.